What follows are 17 T cell receptor beta chains derived from one specimen sequenced in a study of blood T cell repertoires in COVID-19. Assay: immunoSEQ multiplex PCR; the TCRdb copy retains only in-frame clones and omits some. The repertoire holds fewer than 50,000 clones, with 65% to 85% as singletons. Sample: peripheral blood. All receptors come from a woman older than 75 with active or convalescent COVID-19.

The gene calls are TRBV27 and TRBJ1-5; D perhaps matches TRBD1 (6 bases). Germline CDR1 MNHEY, CDR2 SMNVEV (reference sequence). Trimming shortened V by 5 bases and J by 5 bases, and 13 bases separated the two germline ends. There are 14 residues in the CDR3. The CDR3: CASSTATGYQPQHF. DNA for the CDR3: TGTGCCAGCAGTACGGCTACAGGGTATCAGCCCCAGCATTTT.

The CDR3 sequence: CATSDYDRGTNNEQFF. The CDR3 coding sequence is TGTGCCACCAGTGACTACGACAGGGGGACCAACAATGAGCAGTTCTTC. The V gene is TRBV24-1, the J gene TRBJ2-1; 9 bases map to TRBD1. Germline values: CDR1 KGHDR, CDR2 SFDVKD. Trimming cost V 4 bases and J 5 bases; bases outside gene matches: 8. CDR3 length equals 16 residues.

V gene TRBV25-1 combines with J gene TRBJ1-2, with TRBD1 matching over 8 bases. Trimming took 3 bases from V and 7 from J; bases not matched to a gene: 4. The CDR3 runs to 13 residues. Germline-derived CDR1 and CDR2 are MGHDK and SYGVNS. The CDR3 DNA follows: TGTGCCAGCAGTGAGTCAGGGGGCTTTGGCTACACCTTC. It yields the protein CASSESGGFGYTF.

The chain couples TRBV18 to TRBJ1-2; no definite D call. CDR1 is KGHSH, CDR2 LQKENI, per germline. The ends were cut back, 6 bases at V and 0 bases at J, with 11 bases in the middle. The CDR3 has 14 amino acids. This chain's CDR3 is CASSPSDSNYGYTF. The CDR3 nucleotides are TGTGCCAGCTCCCCTAGTGATTCTAACTATGGCTACACCTTC.

A word on this clone: This specimen includes other DNA sequences encoding the same CDR3. CDR3: CASSPQETQYF. CDR3 nucleotide sequence: TGTGCCAGCAGTCCTCAAGAGACCCAGTACTTC. The rearrangement uses TRBV6-6 and TRBJ2-5; D unclear. The CDR3 loop spans 11 amino acids. Trimming pared 5 bases from V and 2 bases from J, leaving 3 bases between. Germline CDR1 is MNHNY and CDR2 is SVGAGI (reference sequence).

The chain couples TRBV7-9 to TRBJ1-1; perhaps TRBD1 as D (6 bases). Germline CDR1 reads SEHNR; CDR2 reads FQNEAQ (reference sequence). The CDR3 loop spans 14 amino acids. Trimming removed 3 bases at V and 3 bases at J, with 11 bases between. CDR3 protein: CASSFLEGDTEAFF. CDR3 DNA sequence: TGTGCCAGCAGCTTCCTCGAGGGGGACACTGAAGCTTTCTTT.

The genes are TRBV30 and TRBJ1-3; TRBD1 matches 8 bases. J lost 7 bases, V lost 2 bases, and 7 bases had no gene match. The germline V gene encodes CDR1 GTSNPN and CDR2 SVGIG (reference sequence). This CDR3 has 14 amino acids. The CDR3 here is CAWSLGQAPNTIYF. The CDR3 region has the DNA TGTGCCTGGAGTTTGGGACAGGCGCCCAACACCATATATTTT.

The chain carries TRBV2 and TRBJ1-2; TRBD1 matches 11 bases. The CDR3 has 14 amino acids. V gave up 5 bases and J gave up 11 bases; unmatched junction bases: 10. The germline CDR1 and CDR2 sequences are SNHLY and FYNNEI. The CDR3 loop reads CASSPQGQGVGYTF. Here the CDR3 DNA reads TGTGCCAGCAGTCCGCAGGGACAGGGGGTTGGGTACACCTTC.

The V call is TRBV28, the J call TRBJ1-5, with D maybe TRBD1 (5 bases). In germline, CDR1 is MDHEN, CDR2 SYDVKM. The CDR3 spans 14 residues. V was shortened by 6 bases and J by 7 bases, with 16 bases between the two germline ends. The CDR3 bases are TGTGCCAGCAGCCTCAGTTGGGGGGGACAGCCCCAGCATTTT. Its protein is CASSLSWGGQPQHF.

The chain has TRBV6-5 and TRBJ1-4; D might be TRBD1 (5 bases). Germline-derived CDR1 and CDR2 are MNHEY and SVGAGI. The CDR3 is 15 amino acids. V shed 0 bases and J shed 8 bases, with 13 bases lying between them. The CDR3 DNA follows: TGTGCCAGCAGTTACTCTTCCGACAGTTGGGAAAAACTGTTTTTT. This gives the protein CASSYSSDSWEKLFF.

For the CDR3, the DNA is TGCAGCGCTGGACTTTTCGAGCAGTACTTC. Translated: CSAGLFEQYF. The V call is TRBV29-1, the J call TRBJ2-7; perhaps TRBD2 as D (5 bases). In germline, CDR1 is SQVTM, CDR2 ANQGSEA. CDR3 length: 10 amino acids. V lost 7 bases and J lost 6, with 10 bases in between.

There are a few counts of this clone. The chain links TRBV27 to TRBJ1-5; TRBD1 aligns across 9 bases. V lost 5 bases and J lost 5; bases outside the gene matches: 4. The CDR3 extends over 14 amino acids. Per the germline V gene, CDR1 is MNHEY and CDR2 is SMNVEV (reference sequence). The CDR3 sequence: CASSGQGWDQPQHF. The CDR3 DNA reads TGTGCCAGCAGTGGACAGGGGTGGGATCAGCCCCAGCATTTT.

In nucleotides, the CDR3 is TGTGCCAGTAGTATCCTCCAGGGGGCCCTCTACAATGAGCAGTTCTTC. Residues: CASSILQGALYNEQFF. The chain has TRBV19 and TRBJ2-1; the match to TRBD1 covers 8 bases. Germline V gene lookup returns CDR1 LNHDA and CDR2 SQIVND (reference sequence). The CDR3 spans 16 residues. V shed 3 bases and J 3 bases; nucleotides not matched to a gene: 7.

The chain uses TRBV14 and TRBJ2-7; TRBD1 matches 9 bases. J was trimmed by 1 base and V by 4 bases; bases with no gene match: 2. Germline V CDR1 and CDR2: SGHDN, FVKESK. The CDR3 is made up of 14 amino acids. The CDR3 DNA sequence: TGTGCCAGCAGCCGACAGGGGGTTTCCTACGAGCAGTACTTC. Translated, it gives CASSRQGVSYEQYF.

CDR3 protein: CASSIDLNSRYNEQFF. The CDR3 DNA is TGTGCCAGTAGTATAGATCTAAACAGCCGGTACAATGAGCAGTTCTTC. This chain uses TRBV19 with TRBJ2-1; D is unresolved. The CDR3 runs 16 residues. Germline CDR1 and CDR2: LNHDA and SQIVND (reference sequence). Trimming stripped 0 bases from V and 4 bases from J, with 13 bases between.

This rearrangement joins TRBV18 to TRBJ2-3; TRBD2 matches 9 bases. Looked up from germline, CDR1 is KGHSH and CDR2 is LQKENI. CDR3 length: 16 amino acids. The V segment lost 1 base and the J segment 4 bases; nucleotides outside the gene matches: 6. DNA of the CDR3: TGTGCCAGCTCACCACTAGATAGCGGGAGCTCAGATACGCAGTATTTT. The encoded protein is CASSPLDSGSSDTQYF.

This clone was observed a few times. The rearrangement uses TRBV24-1 and TRBJ1-5; no definite D call. V was trimmed by 3 bases and J by 2 bases, leaving 10 bases between them. This CDR3 is 15 amino acids long. Germline lookup yields CDR1 KGHDR and CDR2 SFDVKD. The CDR3 bases are TGTGCCACCAGTGATAATTGGGCTGGCAATCAGCCCCAGCATTTT. Translating gives CATSDNWAGNQPQHF.